The source of this T cell receptor beta chain is a study of blood T cell repertoires in COVID-19. About the study: Sources were T cells, B-cell-depleted T cells, or PBMCs; the material itself was cDNA or gDNA.

Participants, about 18 to 100 years old, spanned fewer than 30 US areas. As handled by the study authors: Estimation of nucleated cell counts was performed using reference gene primer amplification. The table came from immunoSEQ multiplex PCR; TCRdb's copy has only in-frame clones and leaves some out. The D gene and trimming were derived from the DNA, and the V and J assignments and clone size from that table. The sample has roughly 380,000 clones, 87% seen once. V was pared by 0 bases and J by 4 bases, with 13 bases between. The CDR3 totals 15 residues. Germline V gene sequence: CDR1 LGHNA, CDR2 YNFKEQ. This clone was detected only a few times.

The sequenced sample was PBMCs or T cells enriched from blood (not recorded which). This TCR came from a woman younger than 45 who had recovered from COVID-19. The chain employs TRBV4-2 and TRBJ2-7, with D perhaps matching TRBD2 (6 bases). The CDR3 DNA reads as TGTGCCAGCAGCCAAGATACGGGGGAACGTTACGAGCAGTACTTC. Protein: CASSQDTGERYEQYF.